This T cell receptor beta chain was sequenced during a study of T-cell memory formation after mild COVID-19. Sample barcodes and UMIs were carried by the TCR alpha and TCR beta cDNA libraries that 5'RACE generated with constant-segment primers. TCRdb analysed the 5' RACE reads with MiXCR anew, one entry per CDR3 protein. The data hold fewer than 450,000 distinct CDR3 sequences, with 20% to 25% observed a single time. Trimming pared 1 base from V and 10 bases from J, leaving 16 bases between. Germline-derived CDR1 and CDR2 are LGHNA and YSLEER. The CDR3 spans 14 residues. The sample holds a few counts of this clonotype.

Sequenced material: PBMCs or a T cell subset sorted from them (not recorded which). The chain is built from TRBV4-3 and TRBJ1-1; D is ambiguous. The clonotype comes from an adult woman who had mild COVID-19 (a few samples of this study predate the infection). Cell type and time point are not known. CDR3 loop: CASSQAGTVGGAFF. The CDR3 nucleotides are TGCGCCAGCAGCCAAGCAGGCACAGTGGGCGGAGCTTTCTTT.